This T cell receptor (beta chain) was retrieved from a study of CD8+ T cells in alopecia areata (dated by TCRdb to the late 2010s). Study-wide context: The treated patients, all with moderate-to-severe alopecia areata, were enrolled in an open-label pilot trial of oral tofacitinib given at 5 to 10 mg twice daily. Tofacitinib was given for 6 to 18 months, followed by 6 months of follow-up off drug to assess delayed response and recurrence. In treated patients, disease severity was measured using the SALT score, which gives the percentage of scalp surface area affected. To study T cell clonal expansion in alopecia areata, the researchers applied high-throughput TCRbeta sequencing to both the C3H/HeJ mouse model and human patients. Human TCRbeta sequencing covered scalp tissue and sorted CD4+ and CD8+ peripheral blood T cells from patchy and totalis/universalis alopecia areata patients and healthy controls. Tofacitinib-treated patients had biopsies at baseline and at 4 and 24 weeks of treatment, with a later scalp biopsy in several patients. Clonality in the scalp was compared among normal scalp (n=4), patchy alopecia areata scalp (n=8), and alopecia totalis/universalis scalp (n=8). The RNA source kit depended on sample type: the PAXgene miRNA kit for fixed scalp, the miRNeasy kit for PBMCs, and the RNeasy kit for mouse skin. TCRbeta CDR3 regions were amplified by immunoSEQ multiplex PCR using 35 Vbeta forward and 13 Jbeta reverse primers. The investigation overall reported the following: Compared with mice, TCR sequences shared between patients were less clear, possibly partly because of HLA diversity across the patient population. Unlike mouse skin, where gammadelta T cells dominate, normal human skin contains resident alphabeta T cells that get sequenced too, which complicates analysis of the scalp TCR repertoire. Compared with normal scalp, lesional scalp, particularly in alopecia totalis/universalis, had higher clonality and more expanded CD8+ clones, which suggests antigenic drive. During tofacitinib treatment, many expanded lesional clones stuck around in both scalp and blood, and this persistence may partly explain why relapse happens after treatment is stopped. Scalp clonality and the number of expanded CD8+ clones among the top 100 scalp clones were significantly decreased by tofacitinib. The treated cohort was small, with a single nonresponder, so links between baseline CD8+ expansion and response need larger studies.

Libraries were built with the immunoSEQ multiplex PCR assay. RNA was extracted from all samples and reverse transcribed into cDNA as template for TCR sequencing. First-strand cDNA was synthesized with SuperScript III using a 2:1 mix of oligo-dT and random hexamers. Amplification bias was assessed with a synthetic immune receptor repertoire, and residual bias was removed computationally. On the study's bioinformatics: After raw reads were preprocessed to remove errors, the CDR3 was defined following IMGT conventions as running from the conserved cysteine to phenylalanine. Clonality was computed by normalizing Shannon entropy by log2 of the number of productive unique TCRs and subtracting the result from 1. CD4 or CD8 identity of scalp clones was inferred by cross-referencing scalp TCRbeta sequences with sorted blood CD4 and CD8 repertoires. TCRdb provides this immuneACCESS table in a form limited to in-frame rearrangements. Some clones are lacking; in checked studies, under half of them reflect an unresolved V gene, and why the rest are absent is not known. The V and J calls and clone size are taken from that table; D and trimming were inferred from the DNA. For this sample there are 200,000 to 250,000 clones; over 40% appear just once. Around 2.8% of the sample is held by the ten biggest clonotypes.

Concerning this clone: This receptor's antigen is unknown. No much larger clone exists at a distance of one base, and base qualities are not known.

What the treatment or condition label conveys for this sample: oral pan-JAK inhibitor, 5-10 mg twice daily. Peripheral blood and lesional scalp punch biopsies were obtained from patients with alopecia areata. PBMCs were separated by density centrifugation and stained for CD3, CD4 and CD8, after which CD4+ and CD8+ T cells were sorted on a FACSAria. The CDR3, cysteine through phenylalanine, is 15 amino acids long. Only the CDR3 DNA stays, 45 bases, in frame from base 1. According to the germline V gene, CDR1 reads MNHEY and CDR2 reads SVGAGI. V trim: 9 bases; J trim: 6 bases; unmatched bases: 14. This TCR was recovered from a human donor with alopecia areata. The chain was built from TRBV6-5 and TRBJ1-2, and TRBD1 matches 9 of the central bases. The sample consisted of CD4+ T cells sorted from blood, taken around week 36, from a patient treated with tofacitinib. The DNA reads as follows: TGTGCCAGTCGGGGAGGGGGCCGGACAGGGGATGGCTACACCTTC. It translates as CASRGGGRTGDGYTF.